This T cell receptor beta chain was found in a study of blood T cells in healthy people across ages. Using a J-beta primer mix together with a sample-barcoded 5' primer, a second PCR was run for roughly 6 to 11 cycles. TCRdb re-analysed the 5' RACE reads in MiXCR, keeping a single row per CDR3 protein. This table has some 1.8 million distinct CDR3 sequences, about 39% appearing once. V lost 4 bases to trimming and J lost 3 bases; unmatched junction nucleotides: 11. The CDR3 is 15 residues long. CDR1 is SQVTM, CDR2 ANQGSEA, per germline. The gene calls are TRBV29-1 and TRBJ2-5; 7 nucleotides agree with TRBD1. The sequence came from a human donor in good health. Sample: blood. The CDR3 DNA reads as TGCAGCGTTGGTGTGACAGGGTCTCAAGAAGAGACCCAGTACTTC. Translation: CSVGVTGSQEETQYF.